What follows are 32 T cell receptor beta chains derived from one specimen sequenced in a study of PD-L1 blockade in urothelial cancer. Generated by immunoSEQ multiplex PCR, the TCRdb table keeps only in-frame clones and is missing some. The sample records about 39,000 clones, 80% to 90% being singletons. The material sequenced was PBMCs, taken around atezolizumab (anti-PD-L1) treatment. The receptors come from a man aged 55 to 70 with urothelial cancer.

V is TRBV28 and J is TRBJ1-4; 7 bases align to TRBD1. The CDR3 runs to 16 residues. CDR1 and CDR2 (germline): MDHEN, SYDVKM. Losses at the gene ends were 2 bases for V and 7 bases for J; bases not matched to a gene: 10. The CDR3 DNA reads TGTGCCAGCAGTTTAACATGGGGACAGATCCGTGAAAAACTGTTTTTT. Encoded protein: CASSLTWGQIREKLFF.

J is TRBJ2-7 and V is TRBV6-1; the D is unclear. The CDR3 contains 12 residues. Germline CDR1 reads MNHNS; CDR2 reads SASEGT. The V end lost 10 bases, the J end lost 2 bases, and 12 bases lay between the germline ends. CDR3 in amino acids: CAMGLFPYEQYF. DNA of the CDR3: TGTGCCATGGGCCTCTTTCCCTACGAGCAGTACTTC.

This sequence joins TRBV6-5 and TRBJ2-1; tentative D call: TRBD2 (6 bases). Trimming took 4 bases from V and 2 from J, leaving 15 bases between them. Germline V gives CDR1 MNHEY, CDR2 SVGAGI. The CDR3 contains 16 residues. The CDR3 DNA is TGTGCCAGCAGTTCGGGACTCCCATCCCCCTACAATGAGCAGTTCTTC. Residues: CASSSGLPSPYNEQFF.

This clone is medium-sized by share. The V gene is TRBV4-2, the J gene TRBJ1-5, with TRBD1 matching over 9 bases. Germline-derived CDR1 and CDR2 are LGHNA and YNFKEQ. CDR3 length equals 16 residues. J was trimmed by 6 bases and V by 0 bases; bases with no gene match: 6. Here the CDR3 reads CASSQDVQGAAQPQHF. DNA for the CDR3: TGTGCCAGCAGCCAAGATGTACAGGGGGCCGCTCAGCCCCAGCATTTT.

This clone was picked up one time. The chain has TRBV29-1 and TRBJ2-7, with D uncertain. This CDR3 region has 13 residues. With 3 bases removed from V and 2 bases from J, the gap between germline ends came to 11 bases. Per germline, CDR1 SQVTM and CDR2 ANQGSEA. The CDR3 nucleotides are TGCAGCGTTGATGTCTACGGAGCCTACGAGCAGTACTTC. Translating gives CSVDVYGAYEQYF.

V gene TRBV7-2 combines with J gene TRBJ2-7; TRBD2 agrees at 8 bases. This CDR3 contains 15 residues. Germline-derived CDR1 and CDR2 are SGHTA and FQGNSA. V shed 3 bases and J 1 base; nucleotides not matched to a gene: 5. This CDR3 is CASSFTSGVSYEQYF. The CDR3 nucleotides read TGTGCCAGCAGCTTCACTAGCGGAGTTTCCTACGAGCAGTACTTC. Full variable domain (outside the CDR3, taken from reference TRBV7-2 and TRBJ2-7): GAGVSQSPSNKVTEKGKDVELRCDPISGHTALYWYRQSLGQGLEFLIYFQGNSAPDKSGLPSDRFSAERTGGSVSTLTIQRTQQEDSAVYLCASSFTSGVSYEQYFGPGTRLTVT.

The chain is built from TRBV7-3 and TRBJ2-2; tentative D call: TRBD1 (6 bases). Germline-derived CDR1 and CDR2 are SGHTA and FQGTGA. The CDR3 is made up of 16 amino acids. V was shortened by 5 bases and J by 0 bases, with 13 bases between the two germline ends. The CDR3: CASSPRTVPNTGELFF. The CDR3 bases are TGTGCCAGCAGCCCACGGACAGTTCCGAACACCGGGGAGCTGTTTTTT.

The J gene is TRBJ1-2, the V gene TRBV18; 8 nucleotides align to TRBD1. CDR1 is KGHSH, CDR2 LQKENI, per germline. The CDR3 consists of 15 residues. After removal of 3 bases from V and 7 bases from J, the junction contained 10 bases not matched to a gene. The CDR3 nucleotides read TGTGCCAGCTCACCTGAGACAGGACAGGGTACTGGCTACACCTTC. It encodes CASSPETGQGTGYTF.

This sequence joins TRBV6-1 and TRBJ1-2; 8 positions agree with TRBD1. Germline values: CDR1 MNHNS, CDR2 SASEGT. The CDR3 consists of 15 residues. V gave up 8 bases and J gave up 8 bases; unmatched junction bases: 16. The chain's CDR3 is CASGKRDRLSSGYTF. The CDR3 nucleotides read TGTGCCAGCGGAAAACGGGACAGGTTATCTTCCGGCTACACCTTC.

The J gene is TRBJ1-6, the V gene TRBV18; D possibly corresponds to TRBD1 (6 bases). The CDR3 sequence is 18 residues long. CDR1 and CDR2 from the germline V gene are KGHSH and LQKENI. The ends were cut back, 0 bases at V and 10 bases at J, with 22 bases in the middle. The CDR3 is CASSPPGAQGRLESPLHF. CDR3 sequence (DNA): TGTGCCAGCTCACCACCGGGGGCACAGGGTAGATTAGAATCACCCCTCCACTTT.

The rearrangement joins TRBV5-1 to TRBJ1-1, with 10 bases identical to TRBD1. The trim removed 4 bases at V and 2 bases at J, leaving 5 bases unmatched. This CDR3 region has 15 residues. Germline CDR1 reads SGHRS; CDR2 reads YFSETQ. DNA of the CDR3: TGCGCCAGCAGCACGGGACAGGGGAGTAACACTGAAGCTTTCTTT. Translation gives CASSTGQGSNTEAFF.

This chain connects TRBV25-1 to TRBJ1-1; the match to TRBD1 covers 8 bases. CDR1 MGHDK and CDR2 SYGVNS come from the germline V gene. The CDR3 length is 13 residues. V trimming: 6 bases; J trimming: 4 bases; junction bases outside the gene matches: 4. The CDR3: CASRQGVVTEAFF. The CDR3 DNA follows: TGTGCCAGCAGACAGGGGGTGGTCACTGAAGCTTTCTTT.

This clone has a handful of counts. V usage is TRBV19 and J usage is TRBJ2-1, with 7 bases matching TRBD2. The V and J ends lost 6 bases and 5 bases, in that order; junction bases with no gene match: 16. Germline V gives CDR1 LNHDA, CDR2 SQIVND (reference sequence). CDR3 length: 17 amino acids. CDR3 sequence: CASRWGFGLAEDNEQFF. In DNA form, the CDR3 reads TGTGCCAGTAGATGGGGTTTTGGGCTAGCGGAGGACAATGAGCAGTTCTTC.

This clone appeared a few times. This chain links TRBV5-1 with TRBJ1-1, with D perhaps TRBD1 (5 bases). CDR3 length: 14 residues. Trimming cost V 5 bases and J 1 base, with 12 bases left between them. Germline loops: CDR1 SGHRS, CDR2 YFSETQ. The CDR3 loop reads CASRRQNTNTEAFF. The CDR3 DNA sequence: TGCGCCAGCAGAAGACAGAACACGAACACTGAAGCTTTCTTT.

This clone appeared a single time. The V gene is TRBV30, the J gene TRBJ1-2; D gene ambiguous. The CDR3 runs 13 residues. V was pared by 7 bases and J by 2 bases, with 14 bases between. Germline V lookup: CDR1 GTSNPN, CDR2 SVGIG (reference sequence). DNA of the CDR3: TGTGCCTCCGTGACCTGGGAGAACTATGGCTACACCTTC. This sequence encodes CASVTWENYGYTF. The entire variable domain, with the rest obtained from reference TRBV30 and TRBJ1-2, is as follows: SQTIHQWPATLVQPVGSPLSLECTVEGTSNPNLYWYRQAAGRGLQLLFYSVGIGQISSEVPQNLSASRPQDRQFILSSKKLLLSDSGFYLCASVTWENYGYTFGSGTRLTVV.

This chain uses TRBV7-8 with TRBJ2-7, with D perhaps TRBD1 (5 bases). Germline values: CDR1 SGHVS, CDR2 FQNEAQ. V was cut by 1 base and J by 0 bases, with 10 bases left in between. The CDR3 has 15 amino acids. The CDR3 coding sequence is TGTGCCAGCAGCTTAGTAAGGGGTAGCTCCTACGAGCAGTACTTC. It specifies CASSLVRGSSYEQYF.

The rearrangement uses TRBV6-6 and TRBJ2-2; maybe TRBD2 (6 bases). Germline assignment: CDR1 MNHNY and CDR2 SVGAGI (reference sequence). V gave up 10 bases and J gave up 2 bases, with 17 bases separating them. The CDR3 contains 15 residues. CDR3 amino acids: CATSSGGANTGELFF. CDR3 DNA sequence: TGTGCCACTTCCTCCGGAGGGGCAAACACCGGGGAGCTGTTTTTT.

This clone has a handful of counts. The chain is built from TRBV9 and TRBJ2-1; 8 positions agree with TRBD2. The J segment lost 8 bases and the V segment lost 2 bases, leaving 6 bases of the junction unmatched. CDR1 and CDR2 from the germline V gene are SGDLS and YYNGEE. CDR3 size: 14 residues. As DNA, the CDR3 is TGTGCCAGCAGCGTCGGGGGGGTTCTGGATGAGCAGTTCTTC. Its protein product is CASSVGGVLDEQFF.

The V and J genes are TRBV5-1 and TRBJ1-1, with 9 positions matching TRBD1. CDR3 length: 18 residues. The trim removed 2 bases at V and 4 bases at J, leaving 15 bases unmatched. CDR1 is SGHRS, CDR2 YFSETQ, per germline. DNA of the CDR3: TGCGCCAGCAGCTTATTCCTCGGGACAGGGAGTGTTTCCACTGAAGCTTTCTTT. Its protein is CASSLFLGTGSVSTEAFF.

This clone has just a few counts. This rearrangement joins TRBV28 to TRBJ2-2, with D hard to call. Germline V gene sequence: CDR1 MDHEN, CDR2 SYDVKM. This CDR3 has 13 amino acids. V was clipped by 2 bases and J by 6 bases, with 7 bases between them. CDR3 protein: CASSLEVAGELFF. The CDR3 DNA is TGTGCCAGCAGTTTAGAGGTGGCCGGGGAGCTGTTTTTT.

The chain has TRBV28 and TRBJ2-7, with TRBD1 matching 8 bases. V lost 7 bases and J lost 4; bases outside the gene matches: 6. The CDR3 is made up of 13 amino acids. CDR1 and CDR2 from the germline V gene are MDHEN and SYDVKM. CDR3 amino acids: CASNQGATYEQYF. The DNA for the CDR3 is TGTGCCAGCAATCAGGGGGCGACTTACGAGCAGTACTTC.

V gene TRBV6-1 combines with J gene TRBJ2-7; weak D call: TRBD2 (6 bases). The V end was cut by 6 bases, the J end by 5 bases, with 17 bases between. This CDR3 spans 14 amino acids. Germline CDR1 reads MNHNS; CDR2 reads SASEGT. CDR3: CASRTASAGNEQYF. The CDR3 DNA follows: TGTGCCAGCAGGACGGCTAGCGCTGGCAACGAGCAGTACTTC.

This sequence joins TRBV5-1 and TRBJ2-3, with TRBD2 identical over 12 bases. The length of the CDR3 is 17 residues. CDR1 and CDR2 from the germline V gene are SGHRS and YFSETQ. V shed 4 bases and J 0 bases; nucleotides not matched to a gene: 6. This CDR3 is CASSKWTSGTSTDTQYF. In nucleotides, the CDR3 is TGCGCCAGCAGCAAGTGGACTAGCGGGACTAGCACAGATACGCAGTATTTT. Full variable domain (outside the CDR3, taken from reference TRBV5-1 and TRBJ2-3): KAGVTQTPRYLIKTRGQQVTLSCSPISGHRSVSWYQQTPGQGLQFLFEYFSETQRNKGNFPGRFSGRQFSNSRSEMNVSTLELGDSALYLCASSKWTSGTSTDTQYFGPGTRLTVL.

V is TRBV5-1 and J is TRBJ2-3, with 9 bases that match TRBD1. CDR1 is SGHRS, CDR2 YFSETQ, per germline. The junction had 10 bases not matched to a gene; V was cut back by 5 bases and J by 3 bases. The CDR3 is 16 residues long. The DNA of the CDR3 is TGCGCCAGCAGACCCACCGGGACAGGGCAAACAGATACGCAGTATTTT. This sequence encodes CASRPTGTGQTDTQYF.

The rearrangement joins TRBV10-3 to TRBJ1-1; D is possibly TRBD1 (5 bases). There are 16 residues in the CDR3. The germline V gene has CDR1 ENHRY and CDR2 SYGVKD. V lost 4 bases and J lost 1, with 16 bases in between. CDR3 sequence: CAISAQAGRGNTEAFF. CDR3 in DNA: TGTGCCATCAGTGCTCAGGCCGGGAGGGGGAACACTGAAGCTTTCTTT.

The chain recombines TRBV7-8 with TRBJ1-6, with no clear D. The germline V gene encodes CDR1 SGHVS and CDR2 FQNEAQ. Trimming shortened V by 4 bases and J by 8 bases, and 15 bases separated the two germline ends. The CDR3 has 15 amino acids. The CDR3 region has the DNA TGTGCCAGCAGCTCTGCCCTTGGTTCAGATTCACCCCTCCACTTT. Residues: CASSSALGSDSPLHF.

The rearrangement joins TRBV19 to TRBJ2-7, with D perhaps matching TRBD2 (5 bases). Looked up from germline, CDR1 is LNHDA and CDR2 is SQIVND (reference sequence). This CDR3 contains 13 residues. V lost 3 bases to trimming and J lost 6 bases, with 12 bases between them. The chain's CDR3 is CASSMSRGSEQYF. The CDR3, as DNA: TGTGCCAGTAGTATGAGCCGGGGTTCCGAGCAGTACTTC.

The chain combines TRBV5-1 with TRBJ1-2, with 7 nucleotides matching TRBD1. Trimming took 0 bases from V and 4 from J; bases not matched to a gene: 6. The length of the CDR3 is 15 residues. Germline CDR1 reads SGHRS; CDR2 reads YFSETQ. CDR3: CASSLEGQASYGYTF. Here the CDR3 DNA reads TGCGCCAGCAGCTTGGAAGGACAGGCGAGCTATGGCTACACCTTC.

The V call is TRBV28, the J call TRBJ2-1; unclear D gene. Looked up from germline, CDR1 is MDHEN and CDR2 is SYDVKM. V lost 6 bases, J lost 4 bases, and 10 bases lay in between. The CDR3 consists of 13 residues. As DNA, the CDR3 is TGTGCCAGCAGGCCCCGGGTGTACAATGAGCAGTTCTTC. Encoded protein: CASRPRVYNEQFF.

J is TRBJ2-5 and V is TRBV2, with 8 bases lining up with TRBD2. V lost 1 base, J lost 5 bases, and 9 bases stayed unmatched. There are 16 residues in the CDR3. Per the germline V gene, CDR1 is SNHLY and CDR2 is FYNNEI. CDR3 residues: CASSEGYRGGRETQYF. The CDR3 DNA follows: TGTGCCAGCAGTGAAGGGTACCGGGGGGGAAGGGAGACCCAGTACTTC. Full variable domain (outside the CDR3, taken from reference TRBV2 and TRBJ2-5): EPEVTQTPSHQVTQMGQEVILRCVPISNHLYFYWYRQILGQKVEFLVSFYNNEISEKSEIFDDQFSVERPDGSNFTLKIRSTKLEDSAMYFCASSEGYRGGRETQYFGPGTRLLVL.

This clone has only one observation. The gene calls are TRBV2 and TRBJ2-7; weak D call: TRBD2 (7 bases). The CDR3 spans 12 residues. CDR1 and CDR2 (germline): SNHLY, FYNNEI. Trimming left V 2 bases short and J 9 bases short, with 11 bases between. The CDR3 nucleotides are TGTGCCAGCAGTGAATTCCGGGGGGCGCAGTACTTC. It translates to CASSEFRGAQYF.

This clone was detected only once. The rearrangement links TRBV28 to TRBJ2-7; D is perhaps TRBD2 (6 bases). Germline-derived CDR1 and CDR2 are MDHEN and SYDVKM. V lost 1 base to trimming and J lost 6 bases, with 13 bases between them. This CDR3 contains 14 residues. CDR3 in amino acids: CASSLSGEPPEQYF. As DNA, the CDR3 is TGTGCCAGCAGTTTATCGGGGGAACCCCCCGAGCAGTACTTC.